This passage covers 10 T cell receptor beta chains from one sample sequenced in a study of molecular identifiers for immune sequencing clone quantification. TCRdb itself ran the PCR reads through MiXCR, one entry per CDR3 protein. The sample lists roughly 320,000 distinct CDR3 sequences, roughly 23% seen once, with 0.65% to 0.75% in the top ten. The specimen sequenced was naive CD8+ T cells from blood, with Jurkat cell RNA spiked in. Subset meaning: FACS-sorted CD8+CD4-CCR7+CD45RA+ naive T cells. Source of these receptors: a human donor in good health. Some libraries in this study had Jurkat cell RNA spiked in.

This clonotype was observed a handful of times. Germline is not matched at one junction end, which may reflect a read error. This chain connects TRBV9 to TRBJ2-5, with D perhaps TRBD2 (6 bases). Looked up from germline, CDR1 is SGDLS and CDR2 is YYNGEE. The CDR3 is made up of 14 amino acids. The CDR3 here is CASCVEGSGKTQYF. The CDR3 DNA reads TGTGCCAGCTGCGTGGAGGGCAGCGGAAAGACCCAGTACTTC.

Details on this clonotype: This may stem from a read error, because a much larger clone lies one nucleotide away. V and J are TRBV6-6 and TRBJ1-5; no reliable D call. The CDR3 has 14 amino acids. The V end lost 5 bases, the J end lost 9 bases, and 17 bases lay between the germline ends. Looked up from germline, CDR1 is MNHNY and CDR2 is SVGAGI (reference sequence). Here the CDR3 reads CASSEVGGPAPQHF. The CDR3 DNA follows: TGTGCCAGCAGTGAGGTTGGAGGCCCTGCGCCCCAGCATTTT.

On this clonotype itself: A read error may be the cause here, since a much bigger clone is one base away. J is TRBJ2-7 and V is TRBV29-1, with 8 bases that match TRBD2. The CDR3 length is 13 residues. Germline CDR1 SQVTM, CDR2 ANQGSEA. After removal of 6 bases from V and 5 bases from J, the junction contained 9 bases not matched to a gene. CDR3 sequence (DNA): TGCAGCGTCGATAGCGGGAAGGGGGACGAGCAGTACTTC. Residues: CSVDSGKGDEQYF.

This chain joins TRBV20-1 and TRBJ2-5, with TRBD1 as a possible D gene (6 bases). V was shortened by 0 bases and J by 7 bases, with 15 bases between the two germline ends. CDR3 length equals 14 residues. Germline V gene sequence: CDR1 DFQATT, CDR2 SNEGSKA (reference sequence). CDR3 sequence reads: CSARDLDRGGTQYF. The CDR3, as DNA: TGCAGTGCTAGAGACCTGGACAGAGGGGGGACCCAGTACTTC.

A note on this clonotype: The CDR3 carries no conserved terminal phenylalanine or tryptophan, so it likely arises from a read error. The chain is built from TRBV19 and TRBJ2-5; D is perhaps TRBD2 (7 bases). Germline V CDR1 and CDR2: LNHDA, SQIVND (reference sequence). V dropped 4 bases and J dropped 6 bases, with 21 bases sitting between them. The CDR3 has 16 residues. The CDR3 sequence is CASSKPGEGLTKTQYL. The CDR3 coding sequence is TGTGCCAGTAGTAAGCCAGGGGAGGGGTTAACGAAGACCCAGTACCTC.

The chain combines TRBV4-1 with TRBJ2-7, with 8 bases that match TRBD1. This CDR3 has 15 residues. V shed 0 bases and J 7 bases; nucleotides not matched to a gene: 8. Germline V gene lookup returns CDR1 MGHRA and CDR2 YSYEKL. The CDR3 DNA reads as TGCGCCAGCAGCCAAGATGGACAGGGTAGTGTGGAGCAGTACTTC. Protein product: CASSQDGQGSVEQYF.

Details on this clonotype: The CDR3 does not close with the conserved phenylalanine or tryptophan, likely indicating a read error. The chain has TRBV29-1 and TRBJ2-7; D not certain. V lost 7 bases and J lost 2, with 9 bases in between. The CDR3 runs 11 residues. The germline V gene encodes CDR1 SQVTM and CDR2 ANQGSEA. Written as DNA, the CDR3 is TGCAGCGAGGAAACTGCCTACGAGCAGTACTCC. Translating gives CSEETAYEQYS.

This clonotype was seen only a few times. V and J are TRBV6-2 or TRBV6-3 and TRBJ2-7, with 7 bases matching TRBD2. V gave up 2 bases and J gave up 2 bases; unmatched junction bases: 3. This CDR3 region has 14 residues. Germline CDR1 and CDR2: MNHEY and SVGEGT. The CDR3 protein is CASSYEAGTYEQYF. CDR3 in DNA: TGTGCCAGCAGTTACGAAGCGGGGACCTACGAGCAGTACTTC.

The chain combines TRBV29-1 with TRBJ1-1, with D possibly being TRBD1 (5 bases). Deletions cut 7 bases from V and 10 bases from J, with 22 bases between. The CDR3 extends over 13 amino acids. The germline gives CDR1 SQVTM, CDR2 ANQGSEA. The CDR3 nucleotides read TGCAGCGCTCACTCGGGGGTGGGCCCTGCAGCTTTCTTT. Its protein is CSAHSGVGPAAFF.

This clonotype was seen ten or more times. V is TRBV7-9 and J is TRBJ2-3; D gene ambiguous. V lost 5 bases and J lost 0, with 18 bases in between. This CDR3 contains 17 residues. From germline, CDR1 is SEHNR and CDR2 FQNEAQ (reference sequence). The CDR3 nucleotides read TGTGCCAGCAGCCCGCCGGATCTGGGGATGAGCACAGATACGCAGTATTTT. Residues: CASSPPDLGMSTDTQYF.